The entry that follows covers one T cell receptor beta chain sequence. Antigen unknown. This specimen belongs to a study of STAT5B mutations in CD4+ large granular lymphocyte leukemia. Regarding the study as a whole: 8/27 top patient clones versus 2/35 control clones were TRBV06-family.

How the authors handled the data: The detection floor for productive clonotype frequency was 2.59 x 10-5. The data were produced by immunoSEQ multiplex PCR, yet TCRdb's version contains in-frame clones alone and is incomplete. V, J and clone size are those of that table, while D and trimming were read from the DNA. The sample contains around 31,000 clones, around 70% of which appear only once. There are 14 residues in the CDR3. The V and J ends lost 5 bases and 5 bases, in that order; junction bases with no gene match: 4. Germline V gives CDR1 SGHTA, CDR2 FQGTGA. This clonotype was obtained from a human donor in good health. V gene TRBV7-3 combines with J gene TRBJ2-1; TRBD1 agrees at 9 bases. Sequencing used CD4+ T cells from blood buffy coats. CDR3 sequence reads: CASSQDRGNNEQFF. CDR3 nucleotide sequence: TGTGCCAGCAGCCAGGACAGGGGCAACAATGAGCAGTTCTTC.